This T cell receptor (beta chain) originates from a study of T cell responses to AZD1222 COVID-19 vaccine. CDR1 is SNHLY, CDR2 FYNNEI, per germline. With 2 bases clipped from V and 2 bases from J, the junction kept 5 bases outside the gene matches. This CDR3 has 15 amino acids. Clones were read by immunoSEQ multiplex PCR, and TCRdb kept only the in-frame ones, dropping some. Among more than 60,000 clones listed, around 86% were seen once. General study findings and limits: Among AZD1222 vaccinees, only five or six were seropositive at baseline. The study sampled repertoires only after the peak T cell response.

Notes on this clone: Its specificity is unknown.

The receptor was isolated from an adult who received the AZD1222 COVID-19 vaccine. The V call is TRBV2, the J call TRBJ2-5; 7 bases line up with TRBD1. Source: peripheral blood, taken 28 days after the second AZD1222 dose. CDR3 region: CASSELGQIQETQYF. The CDR3 nucleotides read TGTGCCAGCAGTGAATTGGGACAGATACAAGAGACCCAGTACTTC.